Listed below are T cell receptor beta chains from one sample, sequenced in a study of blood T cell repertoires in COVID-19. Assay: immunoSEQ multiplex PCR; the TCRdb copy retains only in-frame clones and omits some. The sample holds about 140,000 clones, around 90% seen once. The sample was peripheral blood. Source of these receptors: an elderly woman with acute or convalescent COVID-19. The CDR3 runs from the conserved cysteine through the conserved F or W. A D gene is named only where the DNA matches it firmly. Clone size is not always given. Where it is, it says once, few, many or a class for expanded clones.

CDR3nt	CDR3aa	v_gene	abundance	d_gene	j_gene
TGTGCCAGCAGCTTACAGGCCAGCCAAGAGACCCAGTACTTC	CASSLQASQETQYF	TRBV7-2	-	-	TRBJ2-5
TGTGCCTGGAGTGTACCGAGCTCTGGAAACACCATATATTTT	CAWSVPSSGNTIYF	TRBV30	-	-	TRBJ1-3
TGTGCCAGCAGCGTATTTAACAGTAACTTCCCCACTGAAGCTTTCTTT	CASSVFNSNFPTEAFF	TRBV9	-	-	TRBJ1-1
TGTGCCAGTAGTATGGGTCGGAACATGGGCGGGGAGCAGTACTTC	CASSMGRNMGGEQYF	TRBV19	-	-	TRBJ2-7
TGTGCCAGCAGTTTTGCAGGGAATCAGCCCCAGCATTTT	CASSFAGNQPQHF	TRBV12-3/TRBV12-4	-	-	TRBJ1-5
TGTGCCAGCACCTCACGCAGGGTTGAAGCTTTCTTT	CASTSRRVEAFF	TRBV28	-	-	TRBJ1-1
TGTGCCAGCAGCTCCGCTGCGGGGGCCTATGGCTACACCTTC	CASSSAAGAYGYTF	TRBV5-6	-	-	TRBJ1-2
TGTGCCAGCAGAAGGGGGAATCAGCCCCAGCATTTT	CASRRGNQPQHF	TRBV2	-	-	TRBJ1-5
TGCGCCAGCAGCTTGGTTGCGAATTCACCCCTCCACTTT	CASSLVANSPLHF	TRBV5-1	-	-	TRBJ1-6
TGTGCCAGTAGTGTCCGAACCGGGCCAACCATTGGAGGGGAGCAGTACTTC	CASSVRTGPTIGGEQYF	TRBV19	-	-	TRBJ2-7
TGTGCCAGCAGCCAAGTTCAGGGGGCGAACACTGAAGCTTTCTTT	CASSQVQGANTEAFF	TRBV3-1/TRBV3-2	-	TRBD1	TRBJ1-1
TGTGCCAGCTCCCAAAACCGGCGGGGCTACACCTTC	CASSQNRRGYTF	TRBV12-3/TRBV12-4	-	-	TRBJ1-2
TGCGCCAGCAGTTCCACAGGGGGCGCCTCCTATAATTCACCCCTCCACTTT	CASSSTGGASYNSPLHF	TRBV5-1	-	TRBD1	TRBJ1-6
TGTGCCAGCAGCCCACCCGGTGGGGGGGCCTACGAGCAGTACTTC	CASSPPGGGAYEQYF	TRBV2	once	TRBD2	TRBJ2-7
TGTGCCAGCAGCGTATACAGGGGGGGCTACAATGAGCAGTTCTTC	CASSVYRGGYNEQFF	TRBV5-4	once	-	TRBJ2-1
TGCGCCAGCAGCGCCGGGACAGGCGGACGGAGCTACACCTTC	CASSAGTGGRSYTF	TRBV5-1	-	TRBD1	TRBJ1-2
TGTGCCAGCAGCCATCGACAGGGGTCCGTAGGGGAGCTGTTTTTT	CASSHRQGSVGELFF	TRBV3-1/TRBV3-2	-	TRBD1	TRBJ2-2
TGCAGCGTTGAAGCACAGTTCGACACTGAAGCTTTCTTT	CSVEAQFDTEAFF	TRBV29-1	-	-	TRBJ1-1
TGCGCCAGCAGCCTAGGGGGGGACACCTACGAGCAGTACTTC	CASSLGGDTYEQYF	TRBV5-1	once	-	TRBJ2-7
TGCAGTGCTAGTCCATCTCGGGACAGGGGGCGTACCGGGGAGCTGTTTTTT	CSASPSRDRGRTGELFF	TRBV20-1	-	TRBD1	TRBJ2-2
TGCGCCAGCAGCCTACAGAGACTAGTCGCGTACAATGAGCAGTTCTTC	CASSLQRLVAYNEQFF	TRBV4-1	-	-	TRBJ2-1
TGTGCCAGCTCTGCGGGGAATTCACCCCTCCACTTT	CASSAGNSPLHF	TRBV18	-	-	TRBJ1-6
TGTGCCAGCAGCTTACTCTCGGCTAGCGGGGGTAAAACCGGGGAGCTGTTTTTT	CASSLLSASGGKTGELFF	TRBV7-2	-	TRBD2	TRBJ2-2
TGTGCCAGCAGCCAAGGAGGGGAAAAACTGTTTTTT	CASSQGGEKLFF	TRBV4-2	-	-	TRBJ1-4
TGTGCCAGCAGTTCTATCGACACCCTTGACTATGGCTACACCTTC	CASSSIDTLDYGYTF	TRBV7-9	-	-	TRBJ1-2
TGTGCCAGCAGCTTGGGGGGGACAGGGGGAAATTCACCCCTCCACTTT	CASSLGGTGGNSPLHF	TRBV5-5	once	TRBD1	TRBJ1-6